The entry below gives a single TCR beta chain sequence along with its context. The sample is drawn from a study of shared clonotypes between healthy human individuals. Study in general: The donor group consisted of a couple of women and three men, aged 18 to 49. Per donor, three plates held CD4 naive cells, three held CD4 memory, two held CD8 naive and one held CD8 memory.

CD45RO-negative, CCR7-positively selected cells formed the naive CD8 fraction, excluding terminally differentiated effector memory CD45RA+ cells. V shed 4 bases and J 6 bases; nucleotides not matched to a gene: 4. The CDR3 runs to 14 residues. In germline, CDR1 is MNHEY, CDR2 SVGAGI. The data were produced by immunoSEQ multiplex PCR, yet TCRdb's version contains in-frame clones alone and is incomplete. This sample carries hundreds of thousands of clones, approximately 96% of them seen once, and the ten largest clones take less than 0.25%. The V gene is TRBV6-5, the J gene TRBJ2-7; 12 positions agree with TRBD2. This TCR was sampled from a man aged 30-40 years in good health. Specimen: naive CD8+ T cells sorted from blood. CDR3: CASSLLAGGLEQYF. CDR3 nucleotide sequence: TGTGCCAGCAGTTTACTAGCGGGAGGTCTCGAGCAGTACTTC.